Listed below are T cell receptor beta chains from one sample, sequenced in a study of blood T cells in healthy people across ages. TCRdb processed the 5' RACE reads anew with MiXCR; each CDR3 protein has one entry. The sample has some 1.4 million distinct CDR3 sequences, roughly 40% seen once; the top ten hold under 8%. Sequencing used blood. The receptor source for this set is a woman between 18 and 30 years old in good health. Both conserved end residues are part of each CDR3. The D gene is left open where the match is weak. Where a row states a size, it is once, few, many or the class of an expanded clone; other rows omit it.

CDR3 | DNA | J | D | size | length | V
CASRDGGQYF | TGTGCCAGCCGGGACGGCGGGCAGTACTTC | TRBJ2-7 | - | - | 10 | TRBV2
CASTEGVGLTSPYEQYF | TGTGCCAGCACCGAAGGGGTAGGATTGACTAGCCCCTACGAGCAGTACTTC | TRBJ2-7 | TRBD2 | - | 17 | TRBV6-1
CAISEAAGVNYGYTF | TGTGCCATCAGTGAGGCGGCAGGGGTTAACTATGGCTACACCTTC | TRBJ1-2 | - | - | 15 | TRBV10-3
CSAREGTEVVADTQYF | TGCAGTGCTAGAGAGGGGACCGAGGTGGTGGCAGATACGCAGTATTTT | TRBJ2-3 | - | few | 16 | TRBV20-1
CASSFAGTSGPYEQYF | TGTGCCAGCAGTTTCGCCGGGACTAGCGGACCCTACGAGCAGTACTTC | TRBJ2-7 | TRBD2 | few | 16 | TRBV27
CASSKTQGPDTQYF | TGTGCCAGCAGCAAGACCCAGGGGCCAGATACGCAGTATTTT | TRBJ2-3 | - | few | 14 | TRBV28
CASSEALTSSTDTQYF | TGTGCCAGCAGTGAAGCGCTTACCTCTAGCACAGATACGCAGTATTTT | TRBJ2-3 | - | few | 16 | TRBV2
CASKLGRFAYEQYF | TGTGCCAGCAAACTCGGAAGGTTTGCCTACGAGCAGTACTTC | TRBJ2-7 | - | - | 14 | TRBV6-5
CASSGTGLSYEQYF | TGTGCCAGCAGTGGGACAGGACTATCCTACGAGCAGTACTTC | TRBJ2-7 | - | - | 14 | TRBV6-1
CASSDSPYNEQFF | TGTGCCAGCAGTGACTCCCCTTACAATGAGCAGTTCTTC | TRBJ2-1 | - | few | 13 | TRBV6-4
CAISDSGEGGSYEQYF | TGTGCCATCAGTGACTCGGGGGAAGGGGGTTCCTACGAGCAGTACTTC | TRBJ2-7 | - | - | 16 | TRBV10-3
CASSVNIVGQETQYF | TGCGCCAGCAGCGTTAACATAGTTGGGCAAGAGACCCAGTACTTC | TRBJ2-5 | - | few | 15 | TRBV5-1
CASSVAGGSDTQYF | TGTGCCAGCAGTGTCGCAGGGGGCTCAGATACGCAGTATTTT | TRBJ2-3 | TRBD1 | - | 14 | TRBV6-6
CSVEADRAYEQYF | TGCAGCGTTGAGGCGGACAGGGCCTACGAGCAGTACTTC | TRBJ2-7 | TRBD1 | - | 13 | TRBV29-1
CASSPAPGLAGGIHEQYF | TGTGCCAGCAGTCCAGCCCCGGGACTAGCGGGCGGAATCCACGAGCAGTACTTC | TRBJ2-7 | TRBD2 | - | 18 | TRBV27
CASSGPNKSNYGYTF | TGTGCCAGCAGCGGGCCAAACAAGTCTAACTATGGCTACACCTTC | TRBJ1-2 | - | - | 15 | TRBV7-6
CAINRNMRDEQFF | TGTGCCATCAATCGTAATATGCGCGATGAGCAGTTCTTC | TRBJ2-1 | - | few | 13 | TRBV10-3
CASSQDEGVWRAEQFF | TGCGCCAGCAGCCAAGACGAGGGAGTCTGGCGAGCTGAGCAGTTCTTC | TRBJ2-1 | - | - | 16 | TRBV4-1
CASSNLPGAKNIQYF | TGTGCCAGCAGTAACCTTCCGGGAGCCAAAAACATTCAGTACTTC | TRBJ2-4 | - | - | 15 | TRBV6-5
CASSLGEGTGSPLHF | TGTGCCAGCAGCTTAGGAGAGGGAACTGGTTCACCCCTCCACTTT | TRBJ1-6 | - | - | 15 | TRBV7-2
CSVDGSSSYNEQFF | TGCAGTGTGGATGGTTCGAGCTCCTACAATGAGCAGTTCTTC | TRBJ2-1 | - | - | 14 | TRBV20-1
CAWSLFAGLAKNIQYF | TGTGCCTGGAGTCTCTTCGCGGGGCTAGCCAAAAACATTCAGTACTTC | TRBJ2-4 | - | - | 16 | TRBV30
CASSPSGNQPQHF | TGTGCCAGCTCACCGTCCGGGAATCAGCCCCAGCATTTT | TRBJ1-5 | - | - | 13 | TRBV18
CASSLIGTLYGYTF | TGTGCCAGCAGTCTGATAGGGACCCTCTATGGCTACACCTTC | TRBJ1-2 | - | few | 14 | TRBV12-3/TRBV12-4
CASRPSTGGNSGANVLTF | TGTGCCAGCAGACCCTCGACAGGGGGCAATTCTGGGGCCAACGTCCTGACTTTC | TRBJ2-6 | TRBD1 | - | 18 | TRBV28
CASSSRGDLEQYF | TGCGCCAGCAGCTCACGGGGGGACCTCGAGCAGTACTTC | TRBJ2-7 | TRBD2 | - | 13 | TRBV5-1
CASSLAPRAEDSPLHF | TGTGCCAGCAGCTTAGCCCCCAGAGCCGAGGATTCACCCCTCCACTTT | TRBJ1-6 | - | few | 16 | TRBV7-2
CASSLAPAGQRDTQYF | TGTGCCAGCAGTTTGGCCCCAGCGGGCCAGAGGGATACGCAGTATTTT | TRBJ2-3 | - | few | 16 | TRBV27
CASSFLTSQETQFF | TGTGCCAGCAGTTTCTTAACTAGTCAAGAGACCCAGTTCTTC | TRBJ2-1 | - | - | 14 | TRBV27
CASSQVHLAAYQETQYF | TGCGCCAGCAGCCAAGTGCATCTGGCGGCTTACCAAGAGACCCAGTACTTC | TRBJ2-5 | - | - | 17 | TRBV4-1
CATSDASGELSGANVLTF | TGTGCCACCAGTGATGCTAGCGGGGAACTTTCTGGGGCCAACGTCCTGACTTTC | TRBJ2-6 | TRBD2 | - | 18 | TRBV24-1
CASSLNRGYTF | TGTGCCAGCAGCTTAAATCGGGGCTACACCTTC | TRBJ1-2 | - | many | 11 | TRBV7-2
CSVEDRGTSGSPAIYNEQFF | TGCAGCGTTGAAGATCGGGGGACTAGCGGGAGCCCCGCCATCTACAATGAGCAGTTCTTC | TRBJ2-1 | TRBD2 | - | 20 | TRBV29-1
CSASLAGGHLVDTQYF | TGCAGTGCTAGTCTAGCGGGGGGCCACCTCGTGGATACGCAGTATTTT | TRBJ2-3 | TRBD2 | - | 16 | TRBV20-1
CASSQDPGSDEQFF | TGTGCCAGCAGCCAAGATCCGGGGAGTGATGAGCAGTTCTTC | TRBJ2-1 | - | few | 14 | TRBV3-1
CATTSGGATDTQYF | TGTGCCACAACTAGCGGGGGGGCCACAGATACGCAGTATTTT | TRBJ2-3 | TRBD2 | - | 14 | TRBV2
CASSVVERPGEKLFF | TGTGCCAGCAGCGTAGTGGAGCGCCCGGGTGAAAAACTGTTTTTT | TRBJ1-4 | - | few | 15 | TRBV9
CASSQTGASEQYF | TGTGCCAGCAGCCAGACAGGAGCGAGCGAGCAGTACTTC | TRBJ2-7 | - | - | 13 | TRBV2
CASSARLAGGTGTQYF | TGTGCCAGCAGCGCCCGACTAGCGGGGGGAACAGGTACGCAGTATTTT | TRBJ2-3 | TRBD2 | - | 16 | TRBV9
CSVRAPPLAGEMGIYTQYF | TGCAGCGTCCGCGCTCCCCCACTAGCGGGAGAGATGGGTATATATACGCAGTATTTT | TRBJ2-3 | TRBD2 | few | 19 | TRBV29-1
CASSRLYSNQPQHF | TGTGCCAGCAGCCGACTGTATAGCAATCAGCCCCAGCATTTT | TRBJ1-5 | - | few | 14 | TRBV6-5
CASSSFWTGGFFHYGYTF | TGTGCCAGCAGTTCGTTTTGGACAGGGGGCTTTTTCCACTATGGCTACACCTTC | TRBJ1-2 | TRBD1 | - | 18 | TRBV12-3/TRBV12-4
CSASGEGGADGYTF | TGCAGTGCTAGCGGCGAAGGGGGCGCGGATGGCTACACCTTC | TRBJ1-2 | TRBD1 | few | 14 | TRBV20-1
CASGQGSGGHTF | TGTGCCAGTGGACAGGGGAGTGGGGGCCACACCTTC | TRBJ1-2 | TRBD1 | - | 12 | TRBV2
CASSQDPGQQTQYF | TGCGCCAGCAGCCAAGATCCTGGACAGCAAACGCAGTATTTT | TRBJ2-3 | - | - | 14 | TRBV4-1
CASSGPARGNYEQYF | TGTGCCAGCAGTGGTCCCGCACGGGGGAACTACGAGCAGTACTTC | TRBJ2-7 | - | - | 15 | TRBV28
CASSEAGGPFYEQYF | TGTGCCAGCAGTGAAGCGGGGGGGCCTTTCTACGAGCAGTACTTC | TRBJ2-7 | - | few | 15 | TRBV2
CAISESRSSLNYGYTF | TGTGCCATCAGTGAGTCTCGATCATCGTTGAACTATGGCTACACCTTC | TRBJ1-2 | - | few | 16 | TRBV10-3
CASSPTGSGSYEQYF | TGTGCCAGCAGCCCTACAGGGTCGGGGTCCTACGAGCAGTACTTC | TRBJ2-7 | - | - | 15 | TRBV11-1
CASKGGNEQYF | TGTGCCAGCAAGGGGGGAAACGAGCAGTACTTC | TRBJ2-7 | - | few | 11 | TRBV6-6
CASSLGTGVSDTQYF | TGTGCCAGCAGCCTGGGGACAGGGGTGTCAGATACGCAGTATTTT | TRBJ2-3 | TRBD1 | - | 15 | TRBV3-1
CASSFNRGPYEQYF | TGTGCCAGCAGTTTCAACAGGGGTCCCTACGAGCAGTACTTC | TRBJ2-7 | TRBD1 | - | 14 | TRBV6-5
CASSGAVPAEEQYF | TGTGCCAGCAGTGGAGCGGTCCCGGCGGAGGAGCAGTACTTC | TRBJ2-7 | - | - | 14 | TRBV2
CASSGYRDNLYEQYF | TGTGCCAGCAGTGGGTACCGGGACAACCTCTACGAGCAGTACTTC | TRBJ2-7 | - | - | 15 | TRBV6-1
CASSRDYLPDTQYF | TGTGCCAGCAGTAGGGACTACCTTCCAGATACGCAGTATTTT | TRBJ2-3 | TRBD2 | - | 14 | TRBV27
CASSLGLQGANEQFF | TGTGCCAGCAGCTTAGGCCTTCAGGGGGCGAATGAGCAGTTCTTC | TRBJ2-1 | TRBD1 | few | 15 | TRBV13
CASSLSPLTYKQYF | TGTGCCAGCAGCTTAAGCCCACTAACCTACAAGCAGTACTTC | TRBJ2-5 | - | - | 14 | TRBV7-2
CASSLWGNLNYGYTF | TGTGCCAGCAGTTTATGGGGAAACCTTAACTATGGCTACACCTTC | TRBJ1-2 | - | - | 15 | TRBV28
CASAGTMNTEAFF | TGTGCCAGTGCGGGGACCATGAACACTGAAGCTTTCTTT | TRBJ1-1 | - | - | 13 | TRBV6-6
CADKGRASEQYF | TGTGCCGATAAGGGGAGGGCGTCAGAGCAGTACTTC | TRBJ2-7 | TRBD2 | - | 12 | TRBV7-4